The 12 T cell receptor beta chains given below trace back to one sample, sequenced in a study of shared clonotypes between healthy human individuals. Profiled with immunoSEQ multiplex PCR; TCRdb holds only in-frame clones, not every one. Of about 490,000 clones listed, 65% to 80% were seen once; the top ten hold roughly 12%. The sequenced material came from PBMCs. The receptors shown here come from a woman between 35 and 50 years old in good health. Some clones in this sample may be carry-over from other donors' samples.

The chain combines TRBV5-1 with TRBJ2-2, with TRBD2 matching over 10 bases. The CDR3 is 15 amino acids. Trimming removed 2 bases from V and 5 bases from J; junction bases left unmatched: 3. Germline V gives CDR1 SGHRS, CDR2 YFSETQ. CDR3 protein: CASSFPSGSTGELFF. DNA for the CDR3: TGCGCCAGCAGCTTCCCTAGCGGGAGTACCGGGGAGCTGTTTTTT. Full variable domain (outside the CDR3, taken from reference TRBV5-1 and TRBJ2-2): KAGVTQTPRYLIKTRGQQVTLSCSPISGHRSVSWYQQTPGQGLQFLFEYFSETQRNKGNFPGRFSGRQFSNSRSEMNVSTLELGDSALYLCASSFPSGSTGELFFGEGSRLTVL.

A word on this clone: Other DNA sequences in this specimen translate into the identical CDR3. The chain employs TRBV7-9 and TRBJ1-2, with no clear D. V lost 1 base, J lost 3 bases, and 6 bases lay in between. The germline V gene has CDR1 SEHNR and CDR2 FQNEAQ (reference sequence). The CDR3 length is 13 residues. The CDR3 reads CASSLGFDYGYTF. CDR3 nucleotide sequence: TGTGCCAGCAGCTTAGGTTTCGACTATGGCTACACCTTC.

The V gene is TRBV27, the J gene TRBJ2-6, with D maybe TRBD1 (5 bases). Trimming left V 5 bases short and J 1 base short, with 24 bases between. From germline, CDR1 is MNHEY and CDR2 SMNVEV (reference sequence). This CDR3 is 20 amino acids long. In nucleotides, the CDR3 is TGTGCCAGCAGTACCCTGGGGCAGGGTGTCAGGGTATCTGGGGCCAACGTCCTGACTTTC. It translates to CASSTLGQGVRVSGANVLTF. Full variable domain (rest looked up from reference TRBV27 and TRBJ2-6): EAQVTQNPRYLITVTGKKLTVTCSQNMNHEYMSWYRQDPGLGLRQIYYSMNVEVTDKGDVPEGYKVSRKEKRNFPLILESPSPNQTSLYFCASSTLGQGVRVSGANVLTFGAGSRLTVL.

V and J are TRBV19 and TRBJ2-2; 8 bases line up with TRBD2. J lost 5 bases, V lost 4 bases, and 15 bases had no gene match. Germline assignment: CDR1 LNHDA and CDR2 SQIVND (reference sequence). The CDR3 has 18 amino acids. The CDR3 nucleotides are TGTGCCAGTAGTACGTACCCCTCGGGACTAGTGTATACCGGGGAGCTGTTTTTT. Protein sequence: CASSTYPSGLVYTGELFF.

The gene calls are TRBV18 and TRBJ1-4, with D perhaps TRBD1 (6 bases). The length of the CDR3 is 16 residues. With 3 bases removed from V and 8 bases from J, the gap between germline ends came to 19 bases. Germline V gene data show CDR1 as KGHSH and CDR2 as LQKENI. The CDR3 sequence: CASSPLGAGVGEKLFF. For the CDR3, the DNA is TGTGCCAGCTCACCCCTCGGGGCAGGGGTAGGGGAAAAACTGTTTTTT.

The chain couples TRBV29-1 to TRBJ1-2; D may be TRBD1 (6 bases). The CDR3 length is 15 residues. In germline, CDR1 is SQVTM, CDR2 ANQGSEA. V shed 3 bases and J shed 3 bases, with 17 bases lying between them. The CDR3 is CSVDSGQGWDYGYTF. The CDR3 bases are TGCAGCGTTGATTCTGGGCAGGGGTGGGACTATGGCTACACCTTC.

This clone was detected a few times. The V and J genes are TRBV2 and TRBJ2-1; TRBD2 matches 14 bases. Germline CDR1 reads SNHLY; CDR2 reads FYNNEI. The CDR3 is 16 amino acids. After removal of 6 bases from V and 7 bases from J, the junction contained 8 bases not matched to a gene. CDR3 region: CASRATGLAGVNEQFF. The DNA for the CDR3 is TGTGCCAGCAGAGCTACGGGACTAGCGGGGGTTAATGAGCAGTTCTTC.

As to this clone: Since a far larger clone is one base different, this is likely a read error. The sample holds other DNA sequences that translate to the same CDR3. The rearrangement joins TRBV18 to TRBJ2-7, with a possible D match to TRBD2 (6 bases). The CDR3 is 13 residues long. Germline V gene lookup returns CDR1 KGHSH and CDR2 LQKENI. The CDR3 coding sequence is TGCGCCAGCTCACCACCGGGGGCCTACGAGCAGTACTTC. Translating gives CASSPPGAYEQYF.

V and J are TRBV5-1 and TRBJ2-7; perhaps TRBD2 as D (5 bases). The germline gives CDR1 SGHRS, CDR2 YFSETQ. V lost 5 bases and J lost 0, with 15 bases in between. This CDR3 contains 15 residues. In nucleotides, the CDR3 is TGCGCCAGCAGATTCGGACTTGCCACCTCCTACGAGCAGTACTTC. Amino acid sequence: CASRFGLATSYEQYF.

The chain has TRBV18 and TRBJ1-1; D remains unclear. Germline V gene lookup returns CDR1 KGHSH and CDR2 LQKENI. CDR3 length: 13 residues. Trimming removed 0 bases at V and 6 bases at J, with 8 bases between. CDR3: CASSPPGWAEAFF. CDR3 coding DNA: TGTGCCAGCTCACCACCCGGTTGGGCTGAAGCTTTCTTT.

CDR3 loop: CASSPTGGQGTQYF. CDR3 DNA sequence: TGTGCCAGCTCACCAACAGGGGGCCAGGGGACCCAGTACTTC. V gene TRBV18 combines with J gene TRBJ2-5; the match to TRBD1 covers 9 bases. The J segment lost 7 bases and the V segment lost 2 bases, leaving 5 bases of the junction unmatched. The CDR3 loop spans 14 amino acids. Germline V gene sequence: CDR1 KGHSH, CDR2 LQKENI. Combining the CDR3 with reference TRBV18 and TRBJ2-5 gives the whole variable domain NAGVMQNPRHLVRRRGQEARLRCSPMKGHSHVYWYRQLPEEGLKFMVYLQKENIIDESGMPKERFSAEFPKEGPSILRIQQVVRGDSAAYFCASSPTGGQGTQYFGPGTRLLVL.

The chain links TRBV7-6 to TRBJ2-7, with 10 bases fitting TRBD2. Per the germline V gene, CDR1 is SGHVS and CDR2 is FNYEAQ. The J segment lost 1 base and the V segment lost 2 bases, leaving 2 bases of the junction unmatched. The CDR3 loop spans 15 amino acids. CDR3 sequence: CASSLSSGGSYEQYF. The CDR3 DNA is TGTGCCAGCAGCTTATCTAGCGGGGGTTCCTACGAGCAGTACTTC.